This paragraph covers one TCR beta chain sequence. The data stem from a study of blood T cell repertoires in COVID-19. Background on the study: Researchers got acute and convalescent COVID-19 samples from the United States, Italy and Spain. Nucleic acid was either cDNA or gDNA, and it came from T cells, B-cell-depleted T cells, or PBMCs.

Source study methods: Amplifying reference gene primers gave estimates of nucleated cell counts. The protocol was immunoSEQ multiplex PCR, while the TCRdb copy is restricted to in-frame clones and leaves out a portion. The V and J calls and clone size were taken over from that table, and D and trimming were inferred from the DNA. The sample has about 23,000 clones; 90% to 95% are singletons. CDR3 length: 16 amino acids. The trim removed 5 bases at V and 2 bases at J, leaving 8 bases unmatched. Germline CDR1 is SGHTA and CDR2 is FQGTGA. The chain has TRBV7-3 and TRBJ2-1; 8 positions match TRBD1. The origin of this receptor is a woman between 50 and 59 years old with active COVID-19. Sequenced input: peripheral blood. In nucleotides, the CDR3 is TGTGCCAGCAGCGCCCTGACAGGGGTAGCCTACAATGAGCAGTTCTTC. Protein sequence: CASSALTGVAYNEQFF.